Shown below are 17 T cell receptor beta chains from a single sample sequenced in a study. One entry per CDR3 protein, called by TCRdb with MiXCR from the 5' RACE reads. The table has about 57,000 distinct CDR3 sequences, 28% seen once. The specimen sequenced was tumor-infiltrating memory CD4+ T cells sorted from the breast tumor. Regarding subset: memory CD4+ T cells, CD4+CD45RO+CD25-. The receptor source for this set is a female donor with breast cancer.

The gene calls are TRBV20-1 and TRBJ1-2; 9 nucleotides match TRBD1. Looked up from germline, CDR1 is DFQATT and CDR2 is SNEGSKA (reference sequence). CDR3 length: 15 residues. The V and J ends lost 3 bases and 8 bases, in that order; junction bases with no gene match: 13. The CDR3: CSASSPGQGSEGYTF. Here the CDR3 DNA reads TGCAGTGCTAGTTCGCCGGGACAGGGTTCGGAAGGCTACACCTTC.

V gene TRBV30 combines with J gene TRBJ1-2; D is unclear. The CDR3 sequence is 12 residues long. CDR1 is GTSNPN and CDR2 is SVGIG in the germline V gene (reference sequence). With 1 base removed from V and 7 bases from J, the gap between germline ends came to 10 bases. The chain's CDR3 is CAWSDVAGGYTF. CDR3 bases: TGTGCCTGGAGTGACGTGGCGGGTGGCTACACCTTC.

This chain joins TRBV2 and TRBJ1-2, with 11 nucleotides matching TRBD1. Unmatched junction bases numbered 3, after V lost 7 bases and J lost 2 bases. In germline, CDR1 is SNHLY, CDR2 FYNNEI. The CDR3 runs to 14 residues. CDR3 sequence reads: CASNRDRGNYGYTF. Written as DNA, the CDR3 is TGTGCCAGCAACCGGGACAGGGGGAACTATGGCTACACCTTC. Looking up the rest from reference TRBV2 and TRBJ1-2 gives the full variable domain: EPEVTQTPSHQVTQMGQEVILRCVPISNHLYFYWYRQILGQKVEFLVSFYNNEISEKSEIFDDQFSVERPDGSNFTLKIRSTKLEDSAMYFCASNRDRGNYGYTFGSGTRLTVV.

This clonotype was detected a few times. This rearrangement joins TRBV10-3 to TRBJ2-1; D call uncertain. V lost 2 bases and J lost 6, with 5 bases in between. The CDR3 sequence is 12 residues long. The germline V gene has CDR1 ENHRY and CDR2 SYGVKD. Written as DNA, the CDR3 is TGTGCCATCAGTGAGGTAGTCAATGAGCAGTTCTTC. Its protein is CAISEVVNEQFF.

V usage is TRBV2 and J usage is TRBJ2-1, with D possibly being TRBD1 (5 bases). This CDR3 comprises 13 residues. Trimming stripped 5 bases from V and 8 bases from J, with 13 bases between. Looked up from germline, CDR1 is SNHLY and CDR2 is FYNNEI. Here the CDR3 reads CASSPLQGHEQFF. CDR3 nucleotide sequence: TGTGCCAGCAGTCCCCTCCAGGGTCATGAGCAGTTCTTC.

V usage is TRBV7-9 and J usage is TRBJ2-3; D possibly corresponds to TRBD2 (6 bases). Germline V gene sequence: CDR1 SEHNR, CDR2 FQNEAQ (reference sequence). Trimming removed 3 bases from V and 1 base from J, with 11 bases in between. The CDR3 has 15 amino acids. CDR3 in amino acids: CASSLSSARTDTQYF. CDR3 nucleotide sequence: TGTGCCAGCAGCTTGTCTAGCGCACGCACAGATACGCAGTATTTT.

This rearrangement joins TRBV5-1 to TRBJ2-3, with 7 bases that match TRBD1. Trimming removed 4 bases from V and 6 bases from J; junction bases left unmatched: 5. The CDR3 is 13 residues long. Germline lookup yields CDR1 SGHRS and CDR2 YFSETQ. The CDR3 is CASSQPQGDTQYF. The CDR3, as DNA: TGCGCCAGCAGCCAACCACAGGGGGATACGCAGTATTTT.

This clonotype was seen ten or more times. The V and J genes are TRBV5-6 and TRBJ2-5; 12 bases map to TRBD2. Germline V lookup: CDR1 SGHDT, CDR2 YYEEEE. The CDR3 runs 17 residues. After removal of 4 bases from V and 2 bases from J, the junction contained 9 bases not matched to a gene. The CDR3 reads CASSNSGTSGLQETQYF. The CDR3 nucleotides read TGTGCCAGCAGCAACTCCGGGACTAGCGGGTTACAAGAGACCCAGTACTTC.

This clonotype was seen more than once but under ten times. V usage is TRBV24-1 and J usage is TRBJ1-5; D perhaps matches TRBD1 (5 bases). The CDR3 runs 14 residues. Germline V CDR1 and CDR2: KGHDR, SFDVKD. Trimming stripped 8 bases from V and 1 base from J, with 11 bases between. CDR3 DNA sequence: TGTGCCACCAAGGGCCAGGGAAGCAATCAGCCCCAGCATTTT. Translated: CATKGQGSNQPQHF.

At least ten counts were recorded for this clonotype. This chain connects TRBV6-5 to TRBJ2-1; 7 nucleotides agree with TRBD2. This CDR3 contains 14 residues. Germline CDR1 reads MNHEY; CDR2 reads SVGAGI. Trimming cost V 5 bases and J 6 bases; bases outside gene matches: 7. The CDR3 region has the DNA TGTGCCAGCAGTCGGCTAGCGGAGAGCAATGAGCAGTTCTTC. Encoded protein: CASSRLAESNEQFF.

The chain links TRBV29-1 to TRBJ2-1, with a possible D match to TRBD1 (6 bases). The V gene's germline CDR1 is SQVTM and CDR2 ANQGSEA. This CDR3 has 15 residues. The CDR3: CSARRDGRGNNEQFF. DNA for the CDR3: TGCAGTGCTAGAAGGGACGGCAGGGGAAACAATGAGCAGTTCTTC.

The chain is built from TRBV7-2 and TRBJ2-5; maybe TRBD1 (5 bases). The V gene lost 2 bases and the J gene lost 5 bases, with 9 bases spanning the gap. The CDR3 covers 13 residues. Germline V CDR1 and CDR2: SGHTA, FQGNSA. The CDR3 sequence: CASSLNSGETQYF. CDR3 bases: TGTGCCAGCAGCTTAAACTCAGGGGAGACCCAGTACTTC.

The table lists this clonotype with a few counts. The gene calls are TRBV4-3 and TRBJ1-4; weak D call: TRBD1 (5 bases). The CDR3 is 14 amino acids. Germline assignment: CDR1 LGHNA and CDR2 YSLEER. V lost 4 bases and J lost 11, with 17 bases in between. This chain's CDR3 is CASSPSRFGGKLFF. CDR3 in DNA: TGCGCCAGCAGCCCCTCACGATTTGGGGGTAAACTGTTTTTT.

This clonotype was found a few times. The chain uses TRBV5-6 and TRBJ1-1; D possibly corresponds to TRBD1 (5 bases). Trimming took off 1 base at V and 1 base at J, with 11 bases between the two ends. The germline CDR1 and CDR2 sequences are SGHDT and YYEEEE. The CDR3 is made up of 15 amino acids. CDR3 DNA sequence: TGTGCCAGCAGCTTGTATGACAGAGGGAACACTGAAGCTTTCTTT. As protein: CASSLYDRGNTEAFF.

The chain recombines TRBV5-4 with TRBJ2-1; TRBD2 might be the D (6 bases). The ends were cut back, 0 bases at V and 0 bases at J, with 13 bases in the middle. The V gene's germline CDR1 is SGHNT and CDR2 YYREEE (reference sequence). This CDR3 has 17 residues. The CDR3 region is CASSLGRTTYSYNEQFF. Here the CDR3 DNA reads TGTGCCAGCAGCTTGGGTCGGACTACCTACTCCTACAATGAGCAGTTCTTC.

This clonotype was observed a handful of times. The chain is built from TRBV7-2 and TRBJ2-2; 12 bases are shared with TRBD2. V was pared by 5 bases and J by 2 bases, with 15 bases of the junction left unmatched. The CDR3 spans 20 residues. Germline CDR1 reads SGHTA; CDR2 reads FQGNSA. As DNA, the CDR3 is TGTGCCAGCAGCCTAAGACCCCTAGCGGGAGGGAACTATAACACCGGGGAGCTGTTTTTT. It codes for CASSLRPLAGGNYNTGELFF. The full variable domain, in which reference TRBV7-2 and TRBJ2-2 provide the parts outside the CDR3, is GAGVSQSPSNKVTEKGKDVELRCDPISGHTALYWYRQSLGQGLEFLIYFQGNSAPDKSGLPSDRFSAERTGGSVSTLTIQRTQQEDSAVYLCASSLRPLAGGNYNTGELFFGEGSRLTVL.

The chain joins TRBV20-1 to TRBJ2-7, with D maybe TRBD1 (5 bases). This CDR3 comprises 11 residues. Germline lookup yields CDR1 DFQATT and CDR2 SNEGSKA (reference sequence). V was shortened by 5 bases and J by 3 bases, with 8 bases between the two germline ends. CDR3 sequence: CSAVGVYEQYF. The CDR3 DNA is TGCAGTGCTGTAGGGGTCTACGAGCAGTACTTC.